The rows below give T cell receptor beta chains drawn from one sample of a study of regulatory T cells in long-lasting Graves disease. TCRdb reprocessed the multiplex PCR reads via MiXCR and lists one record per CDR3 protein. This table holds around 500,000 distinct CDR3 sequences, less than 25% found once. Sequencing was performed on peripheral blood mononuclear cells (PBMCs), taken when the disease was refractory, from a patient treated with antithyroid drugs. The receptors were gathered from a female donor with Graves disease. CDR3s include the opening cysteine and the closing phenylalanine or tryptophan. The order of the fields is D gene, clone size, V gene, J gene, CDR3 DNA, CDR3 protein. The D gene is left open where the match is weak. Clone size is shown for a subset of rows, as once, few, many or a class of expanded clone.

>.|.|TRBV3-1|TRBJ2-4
TGTGCCAGCAGCCAAGATTCGGACTCGAAAAACATTCAGTACTTC
CASSQDSDSKNIQYF
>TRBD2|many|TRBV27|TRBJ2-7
TGTGCCACCATGGGAGGGCCGGATTACGAGCAGTACTTC
CATMGGPDYEQYF
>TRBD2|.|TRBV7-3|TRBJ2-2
TGTGCCAACAGCAGTAGCGGGAGGGCTAACACCGGGGAGCTGTTTTTT
CANSSSGRANTGELFF
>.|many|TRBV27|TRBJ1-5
TGTGCCAGCAGTTTACTAGGGCCCAGCAATCAGCCCCAGCATTTT
CASSLLGPSNQPQHF
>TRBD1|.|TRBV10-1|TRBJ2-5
TGCGCCAGCAGTGAGTCGTCGGACAGGGGGCTTTGGGCCCAGTACTTC
CASSESSDRGLWAQYF
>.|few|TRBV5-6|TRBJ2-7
TGTGCCAGCAGCTTGTCCCTCGAGAACGAGCAGTACTTC
CASSLSLENEQYF
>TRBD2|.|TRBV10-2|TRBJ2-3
TGCGCCAGCAGCCCGGGACTAGCGGGAGCTGGTACGCAGTATTTT
CASSPGLAGAGTQYF
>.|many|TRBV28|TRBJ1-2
TGTGCCAGCAGTTTAACACAGGGTGGCTACACCTTC
CASSLTQGGYTF
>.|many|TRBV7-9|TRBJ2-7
TGTGCCAGCAGCTTAGTAGGAGGGCCTGACGAGCAGTACTTC
CASSLVGGPDEQYF
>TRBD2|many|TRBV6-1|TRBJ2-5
TGTGCCAGCAGACTTAGCGGGAGGCAAGAGACCCAGTACTTC
CASRLSGRQETQYF
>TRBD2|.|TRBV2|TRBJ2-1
TGTGCCAGCAGTGAGAGCGGGGGACTCAATGAGCAGTTCTTC
CASSESGGLNEQFF
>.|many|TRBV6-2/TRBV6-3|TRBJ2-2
TGTGCCAGCAGCGAGGGTGGCACCGGGGAGCTGTTTTTT
CASSEGGTGELFF
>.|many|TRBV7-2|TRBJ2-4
TGTGCCAGCAGCAAAGGACAGATTTTAGCCAAAAACATTCAGTACTTC
CASSKGQILAKNIQYF
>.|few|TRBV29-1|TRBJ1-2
TGCAGCGTTGGGGGCCAACAGGGCATTGGTGGCTACACCTTC
CSVGGQQGIGGYTF
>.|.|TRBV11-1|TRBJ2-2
TGTGCCAGCAGCACGGGCCTAGTGGGGACCGGGGAGCTGTTTTTT
CASSTGLVGTGELFF
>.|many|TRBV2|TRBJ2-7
TGTGCCAGCAGTGAAGAGGGGGGACGTCGCTCCTACGAGCAGTACTTC
CASSEEGGRRSYEQYF
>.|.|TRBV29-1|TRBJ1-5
TGCAGCGTTTCACAGGGTGGCAATCAGCCCCAGCATTTT
CSVSQGGNQPQHF
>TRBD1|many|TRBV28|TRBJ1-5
TGTGCCAGCACCGCGGGGGGTGGACAGGGAGACTCGAGCAATCAGCCCCAGCATTTT
CASTAGGGQGDSSNQPQHF
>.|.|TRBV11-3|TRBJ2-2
TGTGCCAGGGTACAGGGCCCGAACACCGGGGAGCTGTTTTTT
CARVQGPNTGELFF
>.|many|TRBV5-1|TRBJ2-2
TGCGCCAGCAGCTTGGATCACACCGGGGAGCTGTTTTTT
CASSLDHTGELFF
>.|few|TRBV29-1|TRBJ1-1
TGCAGCGTTGAGGCCCATGGGGGACACAATGAAGCTTTCTTT
CSVEAHGGHNEAFF
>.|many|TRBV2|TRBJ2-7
TGTGCCAGCAGTGAGTTCATTTCCACCCTGACGCTATACGAGCAGTACTTC
CASSEFISTLTLYEQYF
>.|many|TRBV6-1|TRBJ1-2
TGTGCCAGCGGCCGGGGTTTGGTCGAAAACTATGGCTACACCTTC
CASGRGLVENYGYTF
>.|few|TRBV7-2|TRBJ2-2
TGTGCCAGCAGCTTAGGGTGGCCGAACACCGGGGAGCTGTTTTTT
CASSLGWPNTGELFF
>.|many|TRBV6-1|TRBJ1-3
TGTGCCAGCAGCGTGGACAGCTCTGGAAACACCATATATTTT
CASSVDSSGNTIYF
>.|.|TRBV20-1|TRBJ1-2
TGCAGTGCTAGAGAATTTTACCCCCCAGATGTCGAGGGTCCGTGGGGCTACACCTTC
CSAREFYPPDVEGPWGYTF
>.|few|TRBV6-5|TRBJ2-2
TGTGCCAGCAGTTATTGGCAGGGGAACACCGGGGAGCTGTTTTTT
CASSYWQGNTGELFF
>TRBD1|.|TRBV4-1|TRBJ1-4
TGCGCCAGCAGCCAAGAGGACAGGGTTTTTGAAAAACTGTTTTTT
CASSQEDRVFEKLFF
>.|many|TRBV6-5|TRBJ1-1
TGTGCCAGCAGTTTAAGGGAAGGAACTGAAGCTTTCTTT
CASSLREGTEAFF
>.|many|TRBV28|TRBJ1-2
TGTGCCAGCAGCTCTCGGGGTACCTATGGCTACACCTTC
CASSSRGTYGYTF
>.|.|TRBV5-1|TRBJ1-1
TGCGCCAGCAGCTCCCGAAAGGGGAATAGAAAGACTGAAGCTTTCTTT
CASSSRKGNRKTEAFF
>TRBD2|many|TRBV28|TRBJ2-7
TGTGCCAGCAGACGCGGGCTAGCGGGAGGGGACTTC
CASRRGLAGGDF
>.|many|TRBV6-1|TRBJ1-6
TGTGCCAGCAGTCCCTGGAGGCGCTCCTATAATTCACCCCTCCACTTT
CASSPWRRSYNSPLHF
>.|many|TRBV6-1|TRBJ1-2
TGTGCCAGCTCCCGGCAGGAGCTCTATGGCTACACCTTC
CASSRQELYGYTF
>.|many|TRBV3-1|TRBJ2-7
TGTGCCAGCAGCCAAGATCGCGGCAGGGGGCGGGAGGAGCAGTACTTC
CASSQDRGRGREEQYF
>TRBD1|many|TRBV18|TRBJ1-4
TGTGCCAGCTCACCAGGCGACAGGGGGGATGAAAAACTGTTTTTT
CASSPGDRGDEKLFF
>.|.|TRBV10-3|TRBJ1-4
TGTGCCATCAGTGAGTGGAGAGCAGGGGAGAATGAAAAACTGTTTTTT
CAISEWRAGENEKLFF
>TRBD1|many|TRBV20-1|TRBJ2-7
TGCAGTGCTAGAGAATACAGGGGCGACTCCTACGAGCAGTACTTC
CSAREYRGDSYEQYF
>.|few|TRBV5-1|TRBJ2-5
TGCGCCAGCAGCCCTGGGTCCTGGGGAGAGACCCAGTACTTC
CASSPGSWGETQYF
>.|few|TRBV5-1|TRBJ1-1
TGCGCCAGTACATCATCCAGGAGGGAGAACACTGAAGCTTTCTTT
CASTSSRRENTEAFF
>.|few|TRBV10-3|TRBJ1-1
TGTGCCATCAGTGAGTTTAAGAACAGGGTAGGTCTGGGGGCTTTCTTT
CAISEFKNRVGLGAFF